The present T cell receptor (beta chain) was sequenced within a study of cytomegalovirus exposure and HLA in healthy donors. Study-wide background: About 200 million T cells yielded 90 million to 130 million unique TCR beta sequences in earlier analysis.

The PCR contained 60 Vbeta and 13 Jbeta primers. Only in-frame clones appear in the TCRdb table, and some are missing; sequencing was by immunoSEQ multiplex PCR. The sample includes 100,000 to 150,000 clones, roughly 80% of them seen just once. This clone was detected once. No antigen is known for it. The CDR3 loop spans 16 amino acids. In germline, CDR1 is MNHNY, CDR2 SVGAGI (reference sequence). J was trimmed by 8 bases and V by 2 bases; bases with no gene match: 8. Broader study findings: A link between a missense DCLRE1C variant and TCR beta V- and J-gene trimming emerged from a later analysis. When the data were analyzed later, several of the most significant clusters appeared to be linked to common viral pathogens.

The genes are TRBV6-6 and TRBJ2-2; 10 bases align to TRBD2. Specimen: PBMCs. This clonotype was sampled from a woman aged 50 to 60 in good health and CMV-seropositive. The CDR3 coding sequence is TGTGCCAGCAGTTACAGAGCGGGAGGGCCGGTTGGGGAGCTGTTTTTT. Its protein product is CASSYRAGGPVGELFF.